This TCR beta chain comes out of a study of siplizumab effects on memory and regulatory T cells. The study, taken as a whole, reports: Sequences below about 10^-5 frequency were poorly captured, and few alloreactive clones mapped to unstimulated subsets. It seemed that naive T cells were more diverse than memory cells and were major contributors to the alloresponse. Proliferating CD4+ or CD8+ clones, roughly 80-95% of them, lacked an assignable naive or memory phenotype.

Note on this clone: The antigen is unknown.

V lost 1 base and J lost 4; bases outside the gene matches: 6. Germline loops: CDR1 SGHVS, CDR2 FQNEAQ. The CDR3 sequence is 15 residues long. Assays were performed on 9.7 x 10^4 or so TCR templates per sample. Measured with immunoSEQ multiplex PCR; TCRdb has only the in-frame clones, and not every one. This table holds 50,000 to 55,000 clones, nearly 95% found once. The TCR originated in a human donor in good health. Sequencing was performed on CD8+ T cells sorted from blood. The chain links TRBV7-8 to TRBJ1-1, with 7 positions matching TRBD1. CDR3 in DNA: TGTGCCAGCAGCTTAGAGGCAGGGGGTTCCACTGAAGCTTTCTTT. Its protein product is CASSLEAGGSTEAFF.